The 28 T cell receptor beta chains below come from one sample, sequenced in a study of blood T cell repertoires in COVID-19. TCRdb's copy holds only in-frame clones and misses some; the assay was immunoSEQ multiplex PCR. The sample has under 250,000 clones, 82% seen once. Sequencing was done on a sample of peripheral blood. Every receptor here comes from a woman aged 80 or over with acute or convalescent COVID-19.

As DNA, the CDR3 is TGTGCCAGTACTACGGGTATCAGCACTGAAGCTTTCTTT. Protein product: CASTTGISTEAFF. This chain joins TRBV25-1 and TRBJ1-1; D gene unclear. V shed 9 bases and J shed 4 bases, with 15 bases lying between them. Germline V gene data show CDR1 as MGHDK and CDR2 as SYGVNS. This CDR3 has 13 amino acids.

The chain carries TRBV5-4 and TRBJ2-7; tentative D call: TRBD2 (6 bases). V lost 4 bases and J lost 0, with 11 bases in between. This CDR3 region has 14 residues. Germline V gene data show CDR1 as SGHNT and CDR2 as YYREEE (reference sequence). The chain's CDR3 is CASSAGRGSYEQYF. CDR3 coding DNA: TGTGCCAGCAGCGCGGGGCGGGGCTCCTACGAGCAGTACTTC.

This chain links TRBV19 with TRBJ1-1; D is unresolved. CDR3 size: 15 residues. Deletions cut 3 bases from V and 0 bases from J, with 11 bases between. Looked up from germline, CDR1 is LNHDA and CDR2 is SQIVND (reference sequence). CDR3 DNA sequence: TGTGCCAGTAGTATTTTAACATCCATGAACACTGAAGCTTTCTTT. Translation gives CASSILTSMNTEAFF.

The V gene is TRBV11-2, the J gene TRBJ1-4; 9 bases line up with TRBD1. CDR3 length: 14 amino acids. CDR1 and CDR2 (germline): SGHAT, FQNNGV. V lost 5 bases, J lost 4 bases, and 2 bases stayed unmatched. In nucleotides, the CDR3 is TGTGCCAGCAGCCCGGACAGGGGTAATGAAAAACTGTTTTTT. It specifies CASSPDRGNEKLFF.

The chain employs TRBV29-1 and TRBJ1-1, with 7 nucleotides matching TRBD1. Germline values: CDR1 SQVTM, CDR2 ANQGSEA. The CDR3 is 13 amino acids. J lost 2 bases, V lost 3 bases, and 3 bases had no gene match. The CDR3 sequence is CSVDRQGNTEAFF. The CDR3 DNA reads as TGCAGCGTTGACCGACAGGGAAACACTGAAGCTTTCTTT.

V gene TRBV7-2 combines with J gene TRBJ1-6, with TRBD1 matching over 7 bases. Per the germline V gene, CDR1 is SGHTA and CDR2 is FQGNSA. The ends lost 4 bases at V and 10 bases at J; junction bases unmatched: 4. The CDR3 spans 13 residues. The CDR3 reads CASSSTGVSPLHF. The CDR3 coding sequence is TGTGCCAGCAGCTCTACAGGGGTGTCACCCCTCCACTTT. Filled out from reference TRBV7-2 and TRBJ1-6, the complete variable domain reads GAGVSQSPSNKVTEKGKDVELRCDPISGHTALYWYRQSLGQGLEFLIYFQGNSAPDKSGLPSDRFSAERTGGSVSTLTIQRTQQEDSAVYLCASSSTGVSPLHFGNGTRLTVT.

CDR3 DNA: TGTGCCAGCAGTTTGGGAGGCAGAGCGGTGGAAAAACTGTTTTTT. Its protein is CASSLGGRAVEKLFF. This chain joins TRBV27 and TRBJ1-4; D is ambiguous. Germline lookup yields CDR1 MNHEY and CDR2 SMNVEV (reference sequence). Deletions cut 3 bases from V and 8 bases from J, with 16 bases between. This CDR3 is 15 amino acids long.

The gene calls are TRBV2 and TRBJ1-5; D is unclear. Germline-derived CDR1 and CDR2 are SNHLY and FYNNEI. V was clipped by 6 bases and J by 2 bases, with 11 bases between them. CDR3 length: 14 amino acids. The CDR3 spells CASRAEMGNQPQHF. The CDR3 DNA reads TGTGCCAGCAGAGCCGAAATGGGCAATCAGCCCCAGCATTTT.

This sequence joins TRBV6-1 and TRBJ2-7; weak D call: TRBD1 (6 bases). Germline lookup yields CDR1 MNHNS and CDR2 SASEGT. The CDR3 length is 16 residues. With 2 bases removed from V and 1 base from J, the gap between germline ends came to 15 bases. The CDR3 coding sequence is TGTGCCAGCAGTGAAATAGTTGGCAGGGGTTCCTACGAGCAGTACTTC. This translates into CASSEIVGRGSYEQYF.

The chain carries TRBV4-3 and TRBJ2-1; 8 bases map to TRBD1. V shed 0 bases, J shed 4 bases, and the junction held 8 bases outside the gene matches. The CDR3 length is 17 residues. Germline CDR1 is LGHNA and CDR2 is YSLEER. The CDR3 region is CASSQEPRTGFYNEQFF. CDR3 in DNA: TGCGCCAGCAGCCAAGAACCCCGGACAGGGTTTTACAATGAGCAGTTCTTC.

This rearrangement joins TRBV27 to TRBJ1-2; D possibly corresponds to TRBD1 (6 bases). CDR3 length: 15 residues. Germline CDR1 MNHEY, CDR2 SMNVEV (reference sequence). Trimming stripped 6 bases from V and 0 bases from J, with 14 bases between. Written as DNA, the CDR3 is TGTGCCAGCAGCCGCCGTGGGGGCCCTAACTATGGCTACACCTTC. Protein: CASSRRGGPNYGYTF.

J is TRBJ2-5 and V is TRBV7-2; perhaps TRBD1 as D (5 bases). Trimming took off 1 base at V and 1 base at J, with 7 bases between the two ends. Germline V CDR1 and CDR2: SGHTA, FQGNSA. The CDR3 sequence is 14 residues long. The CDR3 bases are TGTGCCAGCAGCTTAGGTGGGGCCCAAGAGACCCAGTACTTC. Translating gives CASSLGGAQETQYF.

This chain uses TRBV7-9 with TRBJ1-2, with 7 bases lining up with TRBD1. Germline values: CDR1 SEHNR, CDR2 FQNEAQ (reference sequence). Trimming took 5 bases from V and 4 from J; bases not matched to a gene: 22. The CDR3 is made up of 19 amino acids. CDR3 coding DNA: TGTGCCAGCAGCCCCGGCCCCGTAATGTACAGGGGTTTAGGCTATGGCTACACCTTC. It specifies CASSPGPVMYRGLGYGYTF.

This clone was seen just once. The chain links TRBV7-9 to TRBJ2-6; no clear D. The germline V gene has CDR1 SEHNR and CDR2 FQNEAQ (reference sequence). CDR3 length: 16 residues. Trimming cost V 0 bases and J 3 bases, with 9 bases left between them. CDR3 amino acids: CASSLAPVVGANVLTF. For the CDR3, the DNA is TGTGCCAGCAGCTTAGCTCCGGTGGTTGGGGCCAACGTCCTGACTTTC.

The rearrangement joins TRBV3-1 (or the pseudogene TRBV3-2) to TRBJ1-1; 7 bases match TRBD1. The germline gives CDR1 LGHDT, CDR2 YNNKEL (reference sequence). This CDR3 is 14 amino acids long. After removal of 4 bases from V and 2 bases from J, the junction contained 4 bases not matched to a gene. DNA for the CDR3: TGTGCCAGCAGCCCCAGGACAGGCAACACTGAAGCTTTCTTT. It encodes CASSPRTGNTEAFF.

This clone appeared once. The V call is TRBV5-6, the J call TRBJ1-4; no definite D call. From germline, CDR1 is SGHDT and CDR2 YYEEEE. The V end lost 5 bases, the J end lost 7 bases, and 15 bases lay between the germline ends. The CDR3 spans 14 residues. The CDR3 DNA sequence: TGTGCCAGCAGGTCCCTGGCACACAGTGAAAAACTGTTTTTT. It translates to CASRSLAHSEKLFF.

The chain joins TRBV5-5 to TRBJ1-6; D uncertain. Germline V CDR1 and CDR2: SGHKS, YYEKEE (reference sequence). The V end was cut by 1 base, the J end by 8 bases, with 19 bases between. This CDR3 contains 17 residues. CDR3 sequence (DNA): TGTGCCAGCAGCTTGTCCGCTACAGCCGGAGGTTATTCACCCCTCCACTTT. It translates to CASSLSATAGGYSPLHF.

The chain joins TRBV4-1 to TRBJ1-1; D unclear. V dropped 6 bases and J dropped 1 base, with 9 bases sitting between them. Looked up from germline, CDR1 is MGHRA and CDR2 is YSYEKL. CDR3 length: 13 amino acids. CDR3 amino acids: CASRLTANTEAFF. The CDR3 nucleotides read TGCGCCAGCAGACTTACAGCGAACACTGAAGCTTTCTTT.

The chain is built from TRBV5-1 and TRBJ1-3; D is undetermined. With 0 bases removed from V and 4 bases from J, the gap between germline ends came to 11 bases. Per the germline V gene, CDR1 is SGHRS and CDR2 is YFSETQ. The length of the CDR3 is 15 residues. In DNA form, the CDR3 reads TGCGCCAGCAGCTTGGTATACGGCGGAGGAAACACCATATATTTT. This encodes CASSLVYGGGNTIYF.

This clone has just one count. As DNA, the CDR3 is TGTGCCAGCTCACCGAGCCGGACAGGGGGAGGCTACACCTTC. Translation gives CASSPSRTGGGYTF. This chain connects TRBV18 to TRBJ1-2; 10 bases are a match to TRBD1. The J segment lost 8 bases and the V segment lost 3 bases, leaving 6 bases of the junction unmatched. The CDR3 totals 14 residues. The germline V gene encodes CDR1 KGHSH and CDR2 LQKENI.

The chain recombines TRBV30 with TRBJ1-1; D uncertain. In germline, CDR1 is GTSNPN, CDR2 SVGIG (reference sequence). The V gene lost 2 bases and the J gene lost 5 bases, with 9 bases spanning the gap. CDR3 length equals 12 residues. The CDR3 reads CAWSSGRTEAFF. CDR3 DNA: TGTGCCTGGAGTAGCGGGCGTACTGAAGCTTTCTTT.

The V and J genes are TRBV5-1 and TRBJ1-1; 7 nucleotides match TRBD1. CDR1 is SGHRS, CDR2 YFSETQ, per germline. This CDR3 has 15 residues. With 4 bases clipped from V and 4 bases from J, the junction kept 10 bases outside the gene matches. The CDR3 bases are TGCGCCAGCAGCCAAAGACAGGGAGAGGTCACTGAAGCTTTCTTT. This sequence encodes CASSQRQGEVTEAFF.

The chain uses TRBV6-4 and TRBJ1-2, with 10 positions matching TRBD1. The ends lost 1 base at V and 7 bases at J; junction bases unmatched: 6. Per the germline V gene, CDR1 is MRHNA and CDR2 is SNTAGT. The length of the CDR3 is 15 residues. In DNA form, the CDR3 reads TGTGCCAGCAGTGACTTTGGGACAGGGGTTGGTGGCTACACCTTC. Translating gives CASSDFGTGVGGYTF.

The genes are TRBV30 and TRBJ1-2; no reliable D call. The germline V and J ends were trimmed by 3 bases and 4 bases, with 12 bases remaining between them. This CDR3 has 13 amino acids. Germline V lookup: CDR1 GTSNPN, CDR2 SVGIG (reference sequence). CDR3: CAWSGVSAYGYTF. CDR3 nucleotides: TGTGCCTGGAGCGGGGTCAGCGCCTATGGCTACACCTTC. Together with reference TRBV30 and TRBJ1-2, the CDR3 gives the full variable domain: SQTIHQWPATLVQPVGSPLSLECTVEGTSNPNLYWYRQAAGRGLQLLFYSVGIGQISSEVPQNLSASRPQDRQFILSSKKLLLSDSGFYLCAWSGVSAYGYTFGSGTRLTVV.

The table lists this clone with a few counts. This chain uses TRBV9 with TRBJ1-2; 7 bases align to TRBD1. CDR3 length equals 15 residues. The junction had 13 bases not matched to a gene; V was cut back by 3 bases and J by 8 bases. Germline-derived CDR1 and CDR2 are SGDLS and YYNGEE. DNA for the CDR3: TGTGCCAGCAGCGCAGGGAGCGGTAGGGGGCAAGGCTACACCTTC. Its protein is CASSAGSGRGQGYTF.

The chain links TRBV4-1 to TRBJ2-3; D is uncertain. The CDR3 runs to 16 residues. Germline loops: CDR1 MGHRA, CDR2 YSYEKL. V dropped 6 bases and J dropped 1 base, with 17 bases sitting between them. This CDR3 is CASSPLAISGTDTQYF. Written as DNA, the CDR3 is TGCGCCAGCAGTCCCCTCGCTATCAGCGGCACAGATACGCAGTATTTT.

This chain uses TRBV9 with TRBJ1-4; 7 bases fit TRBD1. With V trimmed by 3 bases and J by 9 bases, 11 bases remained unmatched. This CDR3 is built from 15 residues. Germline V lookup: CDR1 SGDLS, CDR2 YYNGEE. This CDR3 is CASSAEQGELKKLFF. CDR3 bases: TGTGCCAGCAGCGCCGAGCAGGGGGAGTTAAAAAAACTGTTTTTT.

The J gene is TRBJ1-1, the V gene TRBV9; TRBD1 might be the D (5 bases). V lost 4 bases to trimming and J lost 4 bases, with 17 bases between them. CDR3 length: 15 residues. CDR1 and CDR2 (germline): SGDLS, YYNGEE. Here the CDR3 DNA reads TGTGCCAGCAGCTTTAGGGGATTGGTTGGCACTGAAGCTTTCTTT. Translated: CASSFRGLVGTEAFF. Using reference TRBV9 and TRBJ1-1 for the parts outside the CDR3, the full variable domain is DSGVTQTPKHLITATGQRVTLRCSPRSGDLSVYWYQQSLDQGLQFLIQYYNGEERAKGNILERFSAQQFPDLHSELNLSSLELGDSALYFCASSFRGLVGTEAFFGQGTRLTVV.